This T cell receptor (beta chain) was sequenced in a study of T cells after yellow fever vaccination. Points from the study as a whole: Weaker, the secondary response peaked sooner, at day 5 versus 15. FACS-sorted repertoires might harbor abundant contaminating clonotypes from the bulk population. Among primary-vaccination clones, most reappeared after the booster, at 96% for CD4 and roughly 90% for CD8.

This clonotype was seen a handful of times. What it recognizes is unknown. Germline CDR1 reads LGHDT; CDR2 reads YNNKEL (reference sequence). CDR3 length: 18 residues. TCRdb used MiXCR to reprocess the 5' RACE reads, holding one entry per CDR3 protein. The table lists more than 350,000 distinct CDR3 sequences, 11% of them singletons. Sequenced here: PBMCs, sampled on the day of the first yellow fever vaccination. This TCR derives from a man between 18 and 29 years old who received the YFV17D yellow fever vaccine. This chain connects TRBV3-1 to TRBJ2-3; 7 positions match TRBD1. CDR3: CTFRQEEVGTASTDTQYF. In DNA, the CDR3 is TGTACCTTCAGACAGGAAGAGGTCGGGACAGCTAGCACAGATACGCAGTATTTT.